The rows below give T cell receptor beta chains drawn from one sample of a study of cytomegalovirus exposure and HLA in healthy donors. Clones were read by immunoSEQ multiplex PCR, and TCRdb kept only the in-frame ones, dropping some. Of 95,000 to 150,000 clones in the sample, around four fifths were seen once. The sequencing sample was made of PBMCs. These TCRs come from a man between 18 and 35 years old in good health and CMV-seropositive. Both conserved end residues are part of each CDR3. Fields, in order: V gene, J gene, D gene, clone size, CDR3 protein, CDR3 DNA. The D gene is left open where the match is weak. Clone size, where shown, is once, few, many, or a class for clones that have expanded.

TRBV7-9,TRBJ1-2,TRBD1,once,CASSPGTGNHYGYTF,TGTGCCAGCAGCCCCGGGACAGGGAATCACTATGGCTACACCTTC
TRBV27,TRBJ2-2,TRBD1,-,CASSLLGTGSPGELFF,TGTGCCAGCAGTTTATTAGGGACAGGCTCTCCCGGGGAGCTGTTTTTT
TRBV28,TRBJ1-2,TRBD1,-,CAGRFGTGNYGYTF,TGTGCCGGCAGGTTTGGGACAGGAAACTATGGCTACACCTTC
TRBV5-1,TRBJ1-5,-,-,CASSSPGRRGGRDINQPQHF,TGCGCCAGCAGCTCCCCGGGCCGGAGGGGTGGTCGGGATATCAATCAGCCCCAGCATTTT
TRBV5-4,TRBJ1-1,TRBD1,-,CASSFGQAVNTEAFF,TGTGCCAGCAGCTTCGGACAGGCCGTGAACACTGAAGCTTTCTTT
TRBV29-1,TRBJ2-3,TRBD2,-,CSASGGGLDTQYF,TGCAGCGCTAGCGGGGGGGGCCTAGATACGCAGTATTTT
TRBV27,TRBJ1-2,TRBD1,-,CASRPGGSNYGYTF,TGTGCCAGTAGACCAGGGGGTTCCAACTATGGCTACACCTTC
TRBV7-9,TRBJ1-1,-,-,CASSFVGSEAFF,TGTGCCAGCAGCTTCGTCGGGAGTGAAGCTTTCTTT
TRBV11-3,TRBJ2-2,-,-,CASSPYTGELFF,TGTGCCAGCAGCCCCTACACCGGGGAGCTGTTTTTT
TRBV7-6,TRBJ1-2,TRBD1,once,CASSLAPYGTGNGYTF,TGTGCCAGCAGCTTAGCCCCTTACGGGACAGGGAATGGCTACACCTTC
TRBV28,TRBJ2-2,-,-,CASSQRGLNTGELFF,TGTGCCAGCAGCCAAAGGGGACTGAACACCGGGGAGCTGTTTTTT
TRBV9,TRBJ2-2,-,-,CASSPNRRPGELFF,TGTGCCAGCAGCCCTAACAGGCGTCCCGGGGAGCTGTTTTTT
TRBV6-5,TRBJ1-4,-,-,CASTPRGAANEKLFF,TGTGCCAGCACCCCCCGCGGGGCAGCTAATGAAAAACTGTTTTTT
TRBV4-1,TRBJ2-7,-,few,CASSQEGRGYEQYF,TGCGCCAGCAGCCAAGAAGGCAGGGGCTACGAGCAGTACTTC
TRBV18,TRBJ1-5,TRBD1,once,CASSLRRTGRDQPQHF,TGTGCCAGCTCATTAAGACGGACAGGGAGAGATCAGCCCCAGCATTTT
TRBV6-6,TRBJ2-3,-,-,CASSSYGGPGTDTQYF,TGTGCCAGCAGTTCGTATGGGGGCCCGGGCACAGATACGCAGTATTTT
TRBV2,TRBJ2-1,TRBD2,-,CASSGLAGPPPNNEQFF,TGTGCCAGCAGTGGTCTAGCGGGCCCTCCCCCAAACAATGAGCAGTTCTTC
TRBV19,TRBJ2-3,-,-,CASSISPGGLETQYF,TGTGCCAGTAGTATTAGTCCCGGGGGACTGGAGACGCAGTATTTT
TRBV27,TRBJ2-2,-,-,CASSWKQGGELFF,TGTGCCAGCAGTTGGAAACAGGGTGGGGAGCTGTTTTTT
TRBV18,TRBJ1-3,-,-,CASSLSILQSGTGNTIYF,TGTGCCAGCTCACTCAGTATCCTCCAATCGGGGACTGGAAACACCATATATTTT
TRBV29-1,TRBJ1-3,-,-,CSARTDSGNTIYF,TGCAGCGCTCGGACAGACTCTGGAAACACCATATATTTT
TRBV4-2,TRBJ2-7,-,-,CASSQDWGGGLSAYEQYF,TGTGCCAGCAGCCAAGATTGGGGGGGCGGTTTGTCCGCCTACGAGCAGTACTTC
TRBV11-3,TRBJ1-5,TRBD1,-,CASNLGAGGAGSNQPQHF,TGTGCCAGCAACTTGGGTGCAGGGGGCGCGGGTAGCAATCAGCCCCAGCATTTT
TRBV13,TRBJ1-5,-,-,CASSSRQDSNQPQHF,TGTGCCAGCAGCTCTAGACAGGATAGCAATCAGCCCCAGCATTTT
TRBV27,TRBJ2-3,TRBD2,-,CASSFLGLAGVTDTQYF,TGTGCCAGCAGTTTCCTCGGACTAGCGGGGGTTACAGATACGCAGTATTTT
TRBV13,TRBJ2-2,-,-,CASSGTTNTGELFF,TGTGCCAGCAGCGGGACAACGAACACCGGGGAGCTGTTTTTT
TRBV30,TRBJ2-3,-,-,CAWSVYLEFTSTDTQYF,TGTGCCTGGAGTGTATATTTGGAGTTCACTAGCACAGATACGCAGTATTTT